Listed here are 29 T cell receptor beta chains from one sample, sequenced in a study of blood T cell repertoires in COVID-19. Clones were read by immunoSEQ multiplex PCR, and TCRdb kept only the in-frame ones, dropping some. The table has 300,000 to 400,000 clones, 80% to 90% seen once. Sample: PBMCs or T cells enriched from blood (not recorded which). The source of these receptors is a woman aged 40 to 55 with acute COVID-19.

V is TRBV7-3 and J is TRBJ2-7; the match to TRBD2 covers 8 bases. The CDR3 is 16 amino acids. V gave up 5 bases and J gave up 2 bases; unmatched junction bases: 11. Germline loops: CDR1 SGHTA, CDR2 FQGTGA. For the CDR3, the DNA is TGTGCCAGCAGCCCCGGGGCGGGACTAGTGGCCTACGAGCAGTACTTC. Its protein product is CASSPGAGLVAYEQYF.

The V and J genes are TRBV7-2 and TRBJ2-4; a weak D match, TRBD2 (6 bases). Germline assignment: CDR1 SGHTA and CDR2 FQGNSA. The CDR3 contains 13 residues. Trimming shortened V by 6 bases and J by 6 bases, and 12 bases separated the two germline ends. CDR3 region: CASRTQGGNIQYF. The CDR3 nucleotides are TGTGCCAGCAGGACCCAGGGAGGAAACATTCAGTACTTC.

The gene calls are TRBV5-4 and TRBJ1-3; D remains unclear. The germline gives CDR1 SGHNT, CDR2 YYREEE (reference sequence). The CDR3 spans 16 residues. Trimming took off 4 bases at V and 0 bases at J, with 14 bases between the two ends. CDR3: CASSIDIPHSGNTIYF. CDR3 nucleotide sequence: TGTGCCAGCAGCATAGACATTCCTCACTCTGGAAACACCATATATTTT.

The chain joins TRBV4-2 to TRBJ1-2, with 7 bases aligning to TRBD1. V was pared by 4 bases and J by 4 bases, with 6 bases of the junction left unmatched. Germline CDR1 LGHNA, CDR2 YNFKEQ. CDR3 size: 14 residues. The CDR3 loop is CASSRGQDPYGYTF. CDR3 DNA sequence: TGTGCCAGCAGCCGTGGACAGGATCCCTATGGCTACACCTTC.

The rearrangement uses TRBV5-6 and TRBJ2-2, with 8 bases matching TRBD2. V lost 2 bases, J lost 6 bases, and 15 bases stayed unmatched. The CDR3 extends over 18 amino acids. Germline V gives CDR1 SGHDT, CDR2 YYEEEE. CDR3 residues: CASSFFSPGLGRAGELFF. DNA of the CDR3: TGTGCCAGCAGCTTCTTTTCTCCGGGACTAGGTCGGGCCGGGGAGCTGTTTTTT.

CDR3 in amino acids: CASRGRGMAQFF. DNA for the CDR3: TGTGCCAGCAGGGGGCGGGGGATGGCGCAGTTCTTC. The chain carries TRBV11-3 and TRBJ2-1; TRBD2 agrees at 7 bases. The CDR3 is 12 residues long. Germline V gene data show CDR1 as SGHNT and CDR2 as YENEEA. V was pared by 6 bases and J by 12 bases, with 8 bases of the junction left unmatched.

The chain joins TRBV24-1 to TRBJ2-3, with 8 bases aligning to TRBD2. The CDR3 loop spans 17 amino acids. Germline lookup yields CDR1 KGHDR and CDR2 SFDVKD. Unmatched junction bases numbered 12, after V lost 3 bases and J lost 5 bases. This chain's CDR3 is CATSDSTMSGGGDTQYF. DNA of the CDR3: TGTGCCACCAGTGATAGTACTATGAGCGGGGGTGGAGATACGCAGTATTTT.

The genes are TRBV7-2 and TRBJ1-5; D unclear. The ends were cut back, 2 bases at V and 4 bases at J, with 9 bases in the middle. CDR3 length: 14 amino acids. The V gene's germline CDR1 is SGHTA and CDR2 FQGNSA. The CDR3 spells CASSLTANNQPQHF. CDR3 nucleotides: TGTGCCAGCAGCTTAACCGCGAATAATCAGCCCCAGCATTTT.

This chain joins TRBV5-6 and TRBJ1-5; D is ambiguous. The length of the CDR3 is 14 residues. Germline V gene sequence: CDR1 SGHDT, CDR2 YYEEEE. Trimming removed 0 bases from V and 1 base from J, with 5 bases in between. The DNA for the CDR3 is TGTGCCAGCAGCTTGGTTCGGAGCAATCAGCCCCAGCATTTT. As protein: CASSLVRSNQPQHF.

The CDR3 DNA sequence: TGTGCCAGCAGTGACCGGGACAGGGGGAGCTCCTATAATTCACCCCTCCACTTT. The encoded protein is CASSDRDRGSSYNSPLHF. The genes are TRBV2 and TRBJ1-6; 11 nucleotides line up with TRBD1. Germline lookup yields CDR1 SNHLY and CDR2 FYNNEI. The CDR3 contains 18 residues. Trimming removed 3 bases from V and 0 bases from J; junction bases left unmatched: 4.

In regard to this clone: This sample also contains other DNA sequences that code for the same CDR3. The chain joins TRBV18 to TRBJ2-5; TRBD1 agrees at 12 bases. The germline V gene has CDR1 KGHSH and CDR2 LQKENI. With 2 bases clipped from V and 5 bases from J, the junction kept 3 bases outside the gene matches. The CDR3 has 15 amino acids. This chain's CDR3 is CASSPGTGGSETQYF. The CDR3 DNA sequence: TGTGCCAGCTCACCAGGGACAGGGGGCTCCGAGACCCAGTACTTC.

The chain combines TRBV5-1 with TRBJ2-2; 7 bases align to TRBD2. The germline V gene encodes CDR1 SGHRS and CDR2 YFSETQ. This CDR3 contains 15 residues. V lost 1 base and J lost 2; bases outside the gene matches: 2. Here the CDR3 reads CASSLSGDNTGELFF. In nucleotides, the CDR3 is TGCGCCAGCAGCTTGAGCGGGGATAACACCGGGGAGCTGTTTTTT.

The chain recombines TRBV4-1 with TRBJ2-2; 9 bases line up with TRBD2. This CDR3 has 17 amino acids. Germline V gives CDR1 MGHRA, CDR2 YSYEKL. Losses at the gene ends were 0 bases for V and 6 bases for J; bases not matched to a gene: 8. The CDR3 sequence: CASSQETGGLASGELFF. CDR3 DNA sequence: TGCGCCAGCAGCCAAGAAACGGGAGGACTAGCGTCCGGGGAGCTGTTTTTT.

J is TRBJ1-2 and V is TRBV29-1; TRBD1 aligns across 7 bases. CDR1 and CDR2 (germline): SQVTM, ANQGSEA. After removal of 8 bases from V and 1 base from J, the junction contained 7 bases not matched to a gene. The CDR3 sequence is 13 residues long. The CDR3 spells CSITGDVNYGYTF. The CDR3 DNA sequence: TGCAGCATCACAGGGGACGTTAACTATGGCTACACCTTC. Using reference TRBV29-1 and TRBJ1-2 for the parts outside the CDR3, the full variable domain is SAVISQKPSRDICQRGTSLTIQCQVDSQVTMMFWYRQQPGQSLTLIATANQGSEATYESGFVIDKFPISRPNLTFSTLTVSNMSPEDSSIYLCSITGDVNYGYTFGSGTRLTVV.

This chain joins TRBV5-3 and TRBJ1-2; D gene ambiguous. TRBV5-3 is identified as an open reading frame with a role that is uncertain. This CDR3 has 13 residues. V was pared by 2 bases and J by 4 bases, with 9 bases between. CDR3 sequence (DNA): TGTGCCAGAAGCTTTGCGCACCTCTATGGCTACACCTTC. Protein sequence: CARSFAHLYGYTF.

The chain recombines TRBV4-3 with TRBJ2-7; unclear D gene. V dropped 0 bases and J dropped 3 bases, with 18 bases sitting between them. The CDR3 is 17 residues long. Per germline, CDR1 LGHNA and CDR2 YSLEER. CDR3 DNA sequence: TGCGCCAGCAGCCAAGAACGCAGCCTCTCTAGGTTCTACGAGCAGTACTTC. It specifies CASSQERSLSRFYEQYF.

The chain recombines TRBV25-1 with TRBJ1-4; D is unresolved. From germline, CDR1 is MGHDK and CDR2 SYGVNS. Trimming removed 10 bases at V and 1 base at J, with 22 bases between. The CDR3 has 17 amino acids. The CDR3 loop reads CAKLRVENRRTNEKLFF. The CDR3, as DNA: TGTGCCAAACTCCGCGTGGAAAACAGACGAACTAATGAAAAACTGTTTTTT.

This clone showed up just once. This chain links TRBV4-2 with TRBJ2-3; 10 bases are a match to TRBD2. CDR1 is LGHNA, CDR2 YNFKEQ, per germline. Trimming removed 5 bases from V and 4 bases from J; junction bases left unmatched: 3. This CDR3 is built from 14 residues. The CDR3 region is CASSSGGAPDTQYF. The CDR3 DNA follows: TGTGCCAGCAGCAGCGGGGGGGCCCCAGATACGCAGTATTTT.

The CDR3 loop reads CASSLDGTGLETQYF. CDR3 DNA sequence: TGCGCCAGCAGCTTGGACGGGACAGGGCTGGAGACCCAGTACTTC. The rearrangement joins TRBV5-1 to TRBJ2-5, with 9 bases that match TRBD1. Germline V lookup: CDR1 SGHRS, CDR2 YFSETQ. This CDR3 region has 15 residues. V dropped 0 bases and J dropped 5; count of bases not matched to a gene: 5.

The chain employs TRBV10-3 and TRBJ2-3, with a possible D match to TRBD1 (6 bases). The CDR3 covers 17 residues. Germline assignment: CDR1 ENHRY and CDR2 SYGVKD. V dropped 3 bases and J dropped 0 bases, with 16 bases sitting between them. This CDR3 is CAISESSGHTSTDTQYF. DNA for the CDR3: TGTGCCATCAGTGAAAGTTCGGGACATACGAGCACAGATACGCAGTATTTT.

The rearrangement links TRBV7-2 to TRBJ1-1; D is ambiguous. Between the trimmed V and J ends, which lost 2 bases and 1 base, there was a span of 11 bases. The CDR3 runs to 15 residues. Germline V lookup: CDR1 SGHTA, CDR2 FQGNSA. The CDR3 DNA reads TGTGCCAGCAGCTTATGGGAGGTGGGGAACACTGAAGCTTTCTTT. Amino acids: CASSLWEVGNTEAFF.

This chain uses TRBV7-8 with TRBJ1-2, with D unresolved. The CDR3 runs 14 residues. In germline, CDR1 is SGHVS, CDR2 FQNEAQ. V lost 1 base and J lost 4, with 10 bases in between. Here the CDR3 reads CASSLGWAGYGYTF. The CDR3 coding sequence is TGTGCCAGCAGCTTAGGGTGGGCCGGCTATGGCTACACCTTC.

The rearrangement uses TRBV19 and TRBJ1-1; 7 positions match TRBD1. V shed 4 bases, J shed 2 bases, and the junction held 10 bases outside the gene matches. From germline, CDR1 is LNHDA and CDR2 SQIVND (reference sequence). The CDR3 length is 16 residues. The CDR3 DNA reads TGTGCCAGTAGTACCGGCGACAGGGTAGATAACACTGAAGCTTTCTTT. It yields the protein CASSTGDRVDNTEAFF.

This chain uses TRBV5-6 with TRBJ1-1, with D perhaps matching TRBD1 (5 bases). V was shortened by 0 bases and J by 4 bases, with 13 bases between the two germline ends. The CDR3 covers 15 residues. Germline V gives CDR1 SGHDT, CDR2 YYEEEE. CDR3 sequence (DNA): TGTGCCAGCAGCTTGGCCGGTAAGGGGCGCACTGAAGCTTTCTTT. Encoded protein: CASSLAGKGRTEAFF.

In this sample, this clone turned up a few times. CDR3 in amino acids: CASSITEINGYTF. CDR3 nucleotide sequence: TGTGCCAGTAGTATCACGGAGATCAATGGCTACACCTTC. This chain connects TRBV19 to TRBJ1-2, with D unclear. This CDR3 region has 13 residues. Trimming left V 3 bases short and J 6 bases short, with 11 bases between. Germline V gene lookup returns CDR1 LNHDA and CDR2 SQIVND (reference sequence).

CDR3 protein: CASSVGLGPGAGELFF. The CDR3 DNA follows: TGTGCCAGCAGCGTAGGGTTGGGCCCAGGGGCCGGGGAGCTGTTTTTT. The chain has TRBV9 and TRBJ2-2, with D possibly being TRBD1 (6 bases). Between the trimmed V and J ends, which lost 0 bases and 6 bases, there was a span of 15 bases. Germline-derived CDR1 and CDR2 are SGDLS and YYNGEE. This CDR3 is 16 amino acids long.

V usage is TRBV7-9 and J usage is TRBJ1-1; tentatively, D is TRBD1 (6 bases). Germline values: CDR1 SEHNR, CDR2 FQNEAQ (reference sequence). Trimming took 2 bases from V and 0 from J, leaving 13 bases between them. The CDR3 runs to 16 residues. The CDR3 nucleotides read TGTGCCAGCAGCTTAAGCCCGCAGGGGTTGAACACTGAAGCTTTCTTT. Encoded protein: CASSLSPQGLNTEAFF.

Remarks on this clone: The junction and the germline gene differ at one end; a read error may be behind it. The rearrangement uses TRBV19 and TRBJ1-2; no clear D gene. Germline loops: CDR1 LNHDA, CDR2 SQIVND (reference sequence). This CDR3 comprises 14 residues. The DNA of the CDR3 is TGTGCCAGTAGTATGAATAGTATGGAGACCGCCGTTTCCTTC. Amino acids: CASSMNSMETAVSF.

The J gene is TRBJ2-1, the V gene TRBV3-1 (or the pseudogene TRBV3-2); 15 bases map to TRBD2. Germline CDR1 reads LGHDT; CDR2 reads YNNKEL (reference sequence). The junction had 9 bases not matched to a gene; V was cut back by 3 bases and J by 0 bases. This CDR3 region has 20 residues. The CDR3 bases are TGTGCCAGCAGCCACGGGGGACTAGCGGGGGGAAGGAGCTCCTACAATGAGCAGTTCTTC. This gives the protein CASSHGGLAGGRSSYNEQFF.